A selection of T cell receptor beta chains follows, all from one sample in a study of T cell responses to AZD1222 COVID-19 vaccine. Sequenced by immunoSEQ multiplex PCR; TCRdb stores in-frame clones only, minus some. The sample yields over 110,000 clones, 93% seen once. The specimen was peripheral blood, collected after recovery from COVID-19. These receptors were taken from an adult who had recovered from COVID-19. CDR3s include the opening cysteine and the closing phenylalanine or tryptophan. Each record gives: V gene, D gene, J gene, clone size, CDR3 DNA, CDR3 protein. A D gene is named only where the DNA matches it firmly. Some rows have no size entry. The others give once, few or many, or a class for an expanded clone.

>TRBV11-2|TRBD1|TRBJ1-1|-
TGTGCCAGCAGCCTAGAGGGGGCCGGTGAAGCTTTCTTT
CASSLEGAGEAFF
>TRBV6-5|TRBD2|TRBJ2-1|-
TGTGCCAGCATTGGACTAGCGGGAGGGGTCGAGCAGTTCTTC
CASIGLAGGVEQFF
>TRBV28|-|TRBJ1-5|-
TGTGCCAGCAGTTTAGGGGGAAGCAATCAGCCCCAGCATTTT
CASSLGGSNQPQHF
>TRBV28|TRBD2|TRBJ2-7|-
TGTGCCAGCAGTTCTCGGACTAGCGGATTTGGAGTCTACGAGCAGTACTTC
CASSSRTSGFGVYEQYF
>TRBV5-5|TRBD1|TRBJ2-1|-
TGTGCCAGCAGCTTGACCGGGACAGGGGGCGTGAGGACCTACAATGAGCAGTTCTTC
CASSLTGTGGVRTYNEQFF
>TRBV5-1|-|TRBJ1-2|-
TGCGCCAGCAGCGCCTCGGGAACCTATGGCTACACCTTC
CASSASGTYGYTF
>TRBV9|-|TRBJ2-7|-
TGTGCCAGCAGCGTAGGAAATAGCAACTACGAGCAGTACTTC
CASSVGNSNYEQYF
>TRBV28|TRBD1|TRBJ2-2|-
TGTGCCAGCAGTACGGGGACAGGGAGCACCGGGGAGCTGTTTTTT
CASSTGTGSTGELFF
>TRBV29-1|TRBD2|TRBJ2-1|-
TGCAGCGTTGAAGAGGAGGGAGGGCCACTTAATGAGCAGTTCTTC
CSVEEEGGPLNEQFF
>TRBV7-2|-|TRBJ1-1|-
TGTGCCAGCAGCTTAGAATCAGGGTTATCTGAAGCTTTCTTT
CASSLESGLSEAFF
>TRBV28|-|TRBJ2-1|-
TGTGCCAGCAGTTTCTACCCTCTAGGGGATGAGCAGTTCTTC
CASSFYPLGDEQFF
>TRBV7-9|-|TRBJ2-3|-
TGTGCCAGCAGCACTAGGGGGGGCGAGACAGATACGCAGTATTTT
CASSTRGGETDTQYF
>TRBV19|TRBD1|TRBJ1-1|once
TGTGCCAGTAGTATCCCCTCAGGACAGGTTAACACTGAAGCTTTCTTT
CASSIPSGQVNTEAFF
>TRBV19|-|TRBJ2-7|-
TGTGCCAGTAGTATGGCGGGAAACGAGCAGTACTTC
CASSMAGNEQYF
>TRBV5-1|TRBD1|TRBJ2-1|once
TGCGCCAGCCTCCCGGGACAGATTTCCTCCTACAATGAGCAGTTCTTC
CASLPGQISSYNEQFF
>TRBV6-6|TRBD2|TRBJ2-1|-
TGTGCCAGCAGTTACCTGGCGGGAGGGCCCAGAGATGAGCAGTTCTTC
CASSYLAGGPRDEQFF
>TRBV18|-|TRBJ2-2|-
TGTGCCAGCTCACCCCAGGGGCCCTCGAACACCGGGGAGCTGTTTTTT
CASSPQGPSNTGELFF
>TRBV12-3/TRBV12-4|TRBD2|TRBJ2-7|-
TGTGCCAGCAGATCTAGCGGGTCATACGAGCAGTACTTC
CASRSSGSYEQYF
>TRBV18|-|TRBJ1-3|-
TGTGCCAGCTCACCGTCAACAGTTTCCTCTGGAAACACCATATATTTT
CASSPSTVSSGNTIYF
>TRBV19|-|TRBJ2-7|-
TGTGCCAGTAGTATAGGCCCGGAATCAACCTACGAGCAGTACTTC
CASSIGPESTYEQYF
>TRBV10-3|TRBD1|TRBJ1-5|-
TGTGCCACCCAAACGACAGGGGCGAATAGCAATCAGCCCCAGCATTTT
CATQTTGANSNQPQHF
>TRBV30|-|TRBJ1-1|-
TGTGCCTGGATTAGGCAAATGAACACTGAAGCTTTCTTT
CAWIRQMNTEAFF
>TRBV6-1|TRBD2|TRBJ2-2|once
TGTGCCAGCAGTGGACTAGCGGGAGGGATGAACACCGGGGAGCTGTTTTTT
CASSGLAGGMNTGELFF
>TRBV10-3|TRBD1|TRBJ2-7|-
TGTGCCACCGCGACAGGGTGGATCGACGAGCAGTACTTC
CATATGWIDEQYF
>TRBV6-5|-|TRBJ2-7|once
TGTGCCAGCAGTCGGGAGCGGAGCTACGAGCAGTACTTC
CASSRERSYEQYF
>TRBV24-1|-|TRBJ2-1|few
TGTGCCACCAGTGCTTCGGACTTGTACAATGAGCAGTTCTTC
CATSASDLYNEQFF
>TRBV6-5|TRBD1|TRBJ1-2|-
TGTGCCAGCAGTTACTTCGAGGAGACAGGGTCCAATGGCTACACCTTC
CASSYFEETGSNGYTF
>TRBV28|-|TRBJ1-6|-
TGTGCCAGCAGTACCGGTGGTCGACCCAATTCACCCCTCCACTTT
CASSTGGRPNSPLHF
>TRBV7-2|TRBD1|TRBJ2-7|-
TGTGCCAGCAGCGCGGACAGGGTGTCCGAGCAGTACTTC
CASSADRVSEQYF
>TRBV28|-|TRBJ1-1|-
TGTGCCAGCACCGGGGACACTGAAGCTTTCTTT
CASTGDTEAFF
>TRBV5-4|-|TRBJ1-1|-
TGTGCCAGCAGCCTGGGGGACGGCACTGAAGCTTTCTTT
CASSLGDGTEAFF
>TRBV5-1|-|TRBJ2-5|-
TGCGCCAGCAGCTTGGGCGGTTATCAAGAGACCCAGTACTTC
CASSLGGYQETQYF
>TRBV2|TRBD2|TRBJ2-7|-
TGTGCCAGCAGTGACGGAGGGGCCCTAGCGGAGACTTACGAGCAGTACTTC
CASSDGGALAETYEQYF
>TRBV10-3|-|TRBJ2-1|-
TGTGCCATCAGTGAGGGCTACAATGAGCAGTTCTTC
CAISEGYNEQFF
>TRBV5-6|-|TRBJ1-5|once
TGTGCCAGCAGCTTGGGGGGTCCTTATCAGCCCCAGCATTTT
CASSLGGPYQPQHF
>TRBV5-1|TRBD2|TRBJ2-3|once
TGCGCCAGCAGCTTGATTCGGGAGGGCCCGTCAGATACGCAGTATTTT
CASSLIREGPSDTQYF
>TRBV6-5|-|TRBJ1-3|-
TGTGCCAGCAGTTACAGGGCCACGGTCGCTGGAAACACCATATATTTT
CASSYRATVAGNTIYF
>TRBV30|TRBD1|TRBJ2-7|-
TGTGCCTGGAGTGGGACAGGGCTCGAGCAGTACTTC
CAWSGTGLEQYF
>TRBV28|-|TRBJ2-5|-
TGTGCCAGCAGTCCTTGGGGGGAGACCCAGTACTTC
CASSPWGETQYF
>TRBV12-2|-|TRBJ1-1|-
TGTGCAAGTCGCCACCTACCGAAACAGGTACTAAACACTGAAGCTTTCTTT
CASRHLPKQVLNTEAFF
>TRBV3-1/TRBV3-2|-|TRBJ1-2|-
TGTGCCAGCAGCCAAGAAGGGGGGGGCCGCGGCTACACCTTC
CASSQEGGGRGYTF
>TRBV6-6|TRBD2|TRBJ2-1|-
TGTGCCAGCAGCCGAGGGACTAGCGGGAGGACAAACAATGAGCAGTTCTTC
CASSRGTSGRTNNEQFF
>TRBV29-1|TRBD1|TRBJ1-2|-
TGCAGCGTTGAAGTCTTGTCAGGGGGTGGCTACACCTTC
CSVEVLSGGGYTF
>TRBV3-1/TRBV3-2|-|TRBJ1-3|-
TGTGCCAGCAGCGAAAACAGGGTAACGGGAAACACCATATATTTT
CASSENRVTGNTIYF
>TRBV7-9|-|TRBJ2-1|-
TGTGCCAGCAGCTTAGTAGAAACCTACAATGAGCAGTTCTTC
CASSLVETYNEQFF
>TRBV19|-|TRBJ2-3|-
TGTGCCAGTAGTATACGGGAGCGTAAAGATACGCAGTATTTT
CASSIRERKDTQYF
>TRBV9|-|TRBJ1-5|-
TGTGCCAGCAGCGTCGGAGGGGCTTACAATCAGCCCCAGCATTTT
CASSVGGAYNQPQHF
>TRBV6-2/TRBV6-3|-|TRBJ1-3|-
TGTGCCAGCAGTTACTCTGCAGGGACTGGAAACACCATATATTTT
CASSYSAGTGNTIYF
>TRBV30|-|TRBJ1-6|few
TGTGCCTGGAGTCTTAATAATTCACCCCTCCACTTT
CAWSLNNSPLHF
>TRBV28|TRBD1|TRBJ1-5|-
TGTGCCAGTTCGACAGGGTCGCAGCCCCAGCATTTT
CASSTGSQPQHF
>TRBV27|-|TRBJ2-7|-
TGTGCCAGCAGTTTACCCGGGGGCCCCTCGGAGGAGCAGTACTTC
CASSLPGGPSEEQYF
>TRBV7-8|TRBD2|TRBJ2-1|-
TGTGCCAGCAGCTTAGCGCGACTAGCGATAAGCTCCTACAATGAGCAGTTCTTC
CASSLARLAISSYNEQFF
>TRBV4-1|-|TRBJ1-2|-
TGCGCCAGCAGCCAAGTAGATGGCTATGGCTACACCTTC
CASSQVDGYGYTF
>TRBV7-6|-|TRBJ2-3|-
TGTGCCAGCAGCTTAGCGGCAGATACGCAGTATTTT
CASSLAADTQYF
>TRBV11-2|-|TRBJ2-2|-
TGTGCCAGCAGCCTAGTGGGGGTCGGGGAGCTGTTTTTT
CASSLVGVGELFF
>TRBV5-4|TRBD1|TRBJ1-1|-
TGTGCCAGCAGCTCGGGACAGGGTAAAGCTTTCTTT
CASSSGQGKAFF
>TRBV6-5|-|TRBJ2-7|-
TGTGCCAGCAGCTCGACTACAGGAACCTACGAGCAGTACTTC
CASSSTTGTYEQYF
>TRBV4-2|-|TRBJ2-7|-
TGTGCCAGCAGCCAAACTAGATCCTACGAGCAGTACTTC
CASSQTRSYEQYF
>TRBV30|TRBD2|TRBJ2-1|-
TGTGCCTGGAGACCTCGAGCTAGCGGGAACTACAATGAGCAGTTCTTC
CAWRPRASGNYNEQFF